This T cell receptor beta chain was captured in a study of control samples from healthy donors and cancer patients. Repertoires were generated with immunoSEQ multiplex PCR, while TCRdb's copy carries only in-frame clones and drops some. The sample includes tens of thousands of clones, approximately 70% of them seen just once. This clone was counted a single time. Between the trimmed V and J ends, which lost 3 bases and 10 bases, there was a span of 13 bases. The CDR3 loop spans 13 amino acids. Source material: formalin-fixed, paraffin-embedded tissue. The chain carries TRBV12-3 or TRBV12-4 and TRBJ2-1, with a tentative D call TRBD1 (6 bases). The origin of this receptor is a male donor with melanoma. This chain's CDR3 is CASSFHRAVEQFF. CDR3 coding DNA: TGTGCCAGCAGTTTCCACAGGGCGGTGGAGCAGTTCTTC.